This passage covers 22 T cell receptor beta chains from one sample sequenced in a study of CD8 T cells in Susac syndrome. Random-hexamer reverse transcription was applied to about 0.5 to 1 ug RNA. One entry per CDR3 protein results from TCRdb running MiXCR on the immunoSEQ multiplex PCR reads. The table lists about 240,000 distinct CDR3 sequences, 90% to 96% of them singletons. The material sequenced was CD4+ T cells from PBMCs. These receptors were taken from a human donor with Susac syndrome.

The rearrangement joins TRBV21-1 to TRBJ1-2. TRBV21-1 represents a pseudogene. The length of the CDR3 is 15 residues. The CDR3 DNA reads as TGTGCCAGCAGCAAAGCGGGTGGAGTTCTTGGTGGCTACACCTTC. Its translation is CASSKAGGVLGGYTF.

The chain uses TRBV25-1 and TRBJ2-1, with 12 bases lining up with TRBD2. Trimming removed 7 bases from V and 0 bases from J; junction bases left unmatched: 7. Germline assignment: CDR1 MGHDK and CDR2 SYGVNS. The CDR3 has 17 amino acids. CDR3 bases: TGTGCCAGCAACGGACTAGCGGGATCAAGCTCCTACAATGAGCAGTTCTTC. It translates to CASNGLAGSSSYNEQFF.

The chain couples TRBV5-1 to TRBJ1-2; a possible D gene is TRBD1 (5 bases). Germline loops: CDR1 SGHRS, CDR2 YFSETQ. This CDR3 is built from 12 residues. Trimming stripped 4 bases from V and 7 bases from J, with 11 bases between. Here the CDR3 reads CASSEGDRGYTF. The CDR3 nucleotides read TGCGCCAGCAGCGAAGGGGACCGTGGCTACACCTTC.

The V and J genes are TRBV12-3 or TRBV12-4 and TRBJ1-5; no clear D gene. The CDR3 is made up of 12 amino acids. Trimming left V 5 bases short and J 9 bases short, with 11 bases between. This CDR3 reads CASSPVGRPQHF. The CDR3 DNA sequence: TGTGCCAGCAGTCCCGTAGGACGGCCCCAGCATTTT.

This chain links TRBV5-4 with TRBJ2-3; D unresolved. Trimming removed 4 bases from V and 2 bases from J, with 8 bases in between. The CDR3 covers 13 residues. Germline V gene data show CDR1 as SGHNT and CDR2 as YYREEE (reference sequence). As DNA, the CDR3 is TGTGCCAGCAGCCCCGGATACACAGATACGCAGTATTTT. Translating gives CASSPGYTDTQYF.

The CDR3 here is CASTSGARTEAFF. CDR3 in DNA: TGTGCCAGCACCTCAGGGGCGCGCACTGAAGCTTTCTTT. The V call is TRBV12-3 or TRBV12-4, the J call TRBJ1-1; possibly TRBD1 for D (6 bases). V lost 7 bases and J lost 4, with 13 bases in between. The CDR3 spans 13 residues.

The sample holds one count of this clonotype. This sequence joins TRBV29-1 and TRBJ2-1; D may be TRBD1 (5 bases). Trimming removed 7 bases from V and 8 bases from J, with 24 bases in between. CDR3 length equals 15 residues. CDR1 and CDR2 (germline): SQVTM, ANQGSEA. The DNA for the CDR3 is TGCAGCGCTCCCCTGATTTTGGGATTAGGGGATGAGCAGTTCTTC. Translating it yields CSAPLILGLGDEQFF.

The chain links TRBV7-2 to TRBJ2-3; D may be TRBD2 (6 bases). This CDR3 is built from 15 residues. With 7 bases removed from V and 6 bases from J, the gap between germline ends came to 20 bases. The germline V gene encodes CDR1 SGHTA and CDR2 FQGNSA. The CDR3 is CASTRGAQTWDTQYF. Here the CDR3 DNA reads TGTGCCAGCACACGCGGGGCTCAGACATGGGATACGCAGTATTTT.

J is TRBJ2-7 and V is TRBV2; D possibly corresponds to TRBD1 (5 bases). Germline lookup yields CDR1 SNHLY and CDR2 FYNNEI. CDR3 size: 14 residues. Trimming shortened V by 6 bases and J by 2 bases, and 14 bases separated the two germline ends. The chain's CDR3 is CASRPWGGPYEQYF. The CDR3 region has the DNA TGTGCCAGCAGGCCCTGGGGCGGACCCTACGAGCAGTACTTC.

The chain carries TRBV20-1 and TRBJ2-5; the match to TRBD2 covers 14 bases. The CDR3 is 17 residues long. Germline CDR1 is DFQATT and CDR2 is SNEGSKA (reference sequence). Trimming at V came to 0 bases and at J to 4 bases, leaving 7 bases not matched to a gene. Here the CDR3 DNA reads TGCAGTGCTAGAGAGGGGACTAGCGGGAGTTGGCGAGAGACCCAGTACTTC. This sequence encodes CSAREGTSGSWRETQYF.

This chain joins TRBV25-1 and TRBJ1-4, with D uncertain. The ends were cut back, 6 bases at V and 5 bases at J, with 4 bases in the middle. CDR3 length equals 11 residues. CDR1 and CDR2 from the germline V gene are MGHDK and SYGVNS. CDR3 loop: CASSRNEKLFF. CDR3 coding DNA: TGTGCCAGCAGCAGAAATGAAAAACTGTTTTTT.

The chain carries TRBV29-1 and TRBJ1-1; no clear D. V was trimmed by 7 bases and J by 10 bases, leaving 13 bases between them. Looked up from germline, CDR1 is SQVTM and CDR2 is ANQGSEA. The CDR3 has 10 amino acids. CDR3 residues: CSAESGGAFF. The CDR3, as DNA: TGCAGCGCTGAGTCCGGAGGAGCTTTCTTT.

V and J are TRBV9 and TRBJ2-3; 8 bases fit TRBD2. J gave up 4 bases and V 5 bases, and 6 bases lay outside the gene matches. Germline CDR1 and CDR2: SGDLS and YYNGEE. This CDR3 is built from 14 residues. The CDR3 region has the DNA TGTGCCAGCAGTCTCGGACTAGCCGCAGATACGCAGTATTTT. The encoded protein is CASSLGLAADTQYF.

The chain has TRBV7-3 and TRBJ2-1, with 9 bases identical to TRBD2. From germline, CDR1 is SGHTA and CDR2 FQGTGA. J lost 2 bases, V lost 4 bases, and 3 bases had no gene match. This CDR3 is built from 15 residues. In DNA, the CDR3 is TGTGCCAGCAGCTCCATAGCGGGAGCCTACAATGAGCAGTTCTTC. Translating gives CASSSIAGAYNEQFF.

This CDR3 reads CASSEDPNTEAFF. The CDR3, as DNA: TGTGCCAGCAGCGAAGACCCGAACACTGAAGCTTTCTTT. The rearrangement joins TRBV9 to TRBJ1-1, with unresolved D. The V and J ends lost 3 bases and 1 base respectively, with 7 bases between them. The CDR3 totals 13 residues. Germline V gives CDR1 SGDLS, CDR2 YYNGEE.

The chain has TRBV24-1 and TRBJ2-2, with D possibly TRBD1 on 6 matching bases. The CDR3 sequence is 15 residues long. From germline, CDR1 is KGHDR and CDR2 SFDVKD. Trimming removed 4 bases from V and 6 bases from J, with 14 bases in between. The CDR3 spells CATSEPGKGAGELFF. The CDR3 region has the DNA TGTGCCACCAGTGAACCGGGGAAGGGGGCCGGGGAGCTGTTTTTT.

The J gene is TRBJ2-7, the V gene TRBV7-9; D may match TRBD1 or TRBD2 (5 bases each). This CDR3 has 12 amino acids. Germline V gene data show CDR1 as SEHNR and CDR2 as FQNEAQ (reference sequence). Trimming pared 6 bases from V and 6 bases from J, leaving 12 bases between. The CDR3: CASRTSGGEQYF. The CDR3 nucleotides are TGTGCCAGCAGGACCTCTGGGGGCGAGCAGTACTTC.

The chain carries TRBV28 and TRBJ1-1, with D possibly TRBD1 on 5 matching bases. Germline CDR1 reads MDHEN; CDR2 reads SYDVKM. This CDR3 has 14 residues. V shed 6 bases and J shed 7 bases, with 18 bases lying between them. The CDR3 protein is CASRFSHGANEAFF. CDR3 nucleotides: TGTGCCAGCAGATTTTCTCACGGGGCCAATGAAGCTTTCTTT. The full variable domain, its missing parts supplied by reference TRBV28 and TRBJ1-1, is DVKVTQSSRYLVKRTGEKVFLECVQDMDHENMFWYRQDPGLGLRLIYFSYDVKMKEKGDIPEGYSVSREKKERFSLILESASTNQTSMYLCASRFSHGANEAFFGQGTRLTVV.

DNA for the CDR3: TGTGCCAGCAGCTTAGGATCTGGGTATGGGGCCAACGTCCTGACTTTC. Its protein product is CASSLGSGYGANVLTF. This chain links TRBV11-2 with TRBJ2-6; the D is unclear. The V gene lost 1 base and the J gene lost 3 bases, with 10 bases spanning the gap. The CDR3 spans 16 residues. Germline V gives CDR1 SGHAT, CDR2 FQNNGV.

The chain is built from TRBV6-1 and TRBJ1-2; D remains ambiguous. Germline assignment: CDR1 MNHNS and CDR2 SASEGT. V was trimmed by 0 bases and J by 6 bases, leaving 14 bases between them. The CDR3 consists of 15 residues. The CDR3 bases are TGTGCCAGCAGTGAAGCAATGGGGAGTACGGATGGCTACACCTTC. Translation: CASSEAMGSTDGYTF.

This clonotype was recorded once. The chain combines TRBV7-9 with TRBJ2-7; D call uncertain. Per germline, CDR1 SEHNR and CDR2 FQNEAQ (reference sequence). V lost 4 bases and J lost 7, with 11 bases in between. This CDR3 contains 12 residues. CDR3 DNA: TGTGCCAGCAGCTCGAACCAGGAAGAGCAGTACTTC. It specifies CASSSNQEEQYF.

This chain connects TRBV29-1 to TRBJ1-1; TRBD1 aligns across 8 bases. The CDR3 has 18 residues. Trimming took 0 bases from V and 4 from J; bases not matched to a gene: 16. CDR1 is SQVTM, CDR2 ANQGSEA, per germline. The CDR3 spells CSVEERGEDRAGSTEAFF. DNA for the CDR3: TGCAGCGTTGAAGAAAGGGGAGAGGACAGGGCTGGGAGCACTGAAGCTTTCTTT.